This is a list of T cell receptor beta chains from one sample in a study of cytomegalovirus exposure and HLA in healthy donors. Clones were read by immunoSEQ multiplex PCR, and TCRdb kept only the in-frame ones, dropping some. This table holds 98,000 or so clones, about 85% found once. The sample was PBMCs. Receptor source: a woman younger than 35 in good health and CMV-seronegative. The CDR3 runs from the conserved cysteine through the conserved F or W. The D gene is left open where the match is weak. Only some rows state a clone size, as once, few, many or a class for expanded clones.

J: TRBJ2-6
size: NA
V: TRBV7-8
D: TRBD1
DNA: TGTGCCAGCAGCCTCAGGGGGCTCGGAGGGGCCAACGTCCTGACTTTC
CDR3: CASSLRGLGGANVLTF

J: TRBJ2-1
size: NA
V: TRBV25-1
D: NA
DNA: TGTGCCAGCAGTGAAACGAGCAACAATGAGCAGTTCTTC
CDR3: CASSETSNNEQFF

J: TRBJ1-1
size: NA
V: TRBV30
D: NA
DNA: TGTGCCTGGAGGGGCACAGGGTTGATGAACACTGAAGCTTTCTTT
CDR3: CAWRGTGLMNTEAFF

J: TRBJ2-5
size: NA
V: TRBV4-1
D: TRBD2
DNA: TGCGCCAGCAGCCAGACCCCGGGACTAGTGGAGACCCAGTACTTC
CDR3: CASSQTPGLVETQYF

J: TRBJ1-4
size: NA
V: TRBV19
D: NA
DNA: TGTGCCAGTACCCGACGGAGGGAGCGGGCTAATGAAAAACTGTTTTTT
CDR3: CASTRRRERANEKLFF

J: TRBJ2-5
size: few
V: TRBV10-3
D: TRBD2
DNA: TGTGCCATCAGTGAGCCGGGGGACGGACTAGCGGGGTTGTACCAAGAGACCCAGTACTTC
CDR3: CAISEPGDGLAGLYQETQYF

J: TRBJ2-7
size: few
V: TRBV6-5
D: NA
DNA: TGTGCCAGCAGTTATTTACAGGGCTACGAGCAGTACTTC
CDR3: CASSYLQGYEQYF

J: TRBJ1-6
size: NA
V: TRBV7-9
D: TRBD1
DNA: TGTGCCAGCAGCCACGGAATTTACAGGGGGATCTCACCCCTCCACTTT
CDR3: CASSHGIYRGISPLHF

J: TRBJ2-1
size: NA
V: TRBV5-1
D: TRBD2
DNA: TGCGCCAGCAGCCTCGGGTCTAGCGGGGGGCGGTACAATGAGCAGTTCTTC
CDR3: CASSLGSSGGRYNEQFF

J: TRBJ2-2
size: few
V: TRBV10-3
D: TRBD1
DNA: TGTGCCATCAGGATAACCGACAGGGAACCCGGGGAGCTGTTTTTT
CDR3: CAIRITDREPGELFF

J: TRBJ2-7
size: NA
V: TRBV7-8
D: NA
DNA: TGTGCCAGCAGCTTAATGTTGCCTGGGCAGCAGTTCAGGGAGCAGTACTTC
CDR3: CASSLMLPGQQFREQYF

J: TRBJ1-1
size: NA
V: TRBV14
D: TRBD1
DNA: TGTGCCAGCAGCCAGATACAGGGGCGGAACACTGAAGCTTTCTTT
CDR3: CASSQIQGRNTEAFF

J: TRBJ2-7
size: NA
V: TRBV10-3
D: TRBD2
DNA: TGTGCCATCAATCCTAGCGGGGGGGCGGACGAGCAGTACTTC
CDR3: CAINPSGGADEQYF

J: TRBJ2-1
size: NA
V: TRBV7-9
D: TRBD2
DNA: TGTGCCAGCAGCTTAGAGCTAGCGGGAGGGAATGAGCAGTTCTTC
CDR3: CASSLELAGGNEQFF

J: TRBJ2-7
size: NA
V: TRBV11-2
D: TRBD1
DNA: TGTGCCAGCAGCGCCTCCGGGACAGAATTACCATCCTACGAGCAGTACTTC
CDR3: CASSASGTELPSYEQYF

J: TRBJ2-7
size: NA
V: TRBV2
D: TRBD2
DNA: TGTGCCAGCAGAAGTAGCGGGGGGGCCGCCTACGAGCAGTACTTC
CDR3: CASRSSGGAAYEQYF

J: TRBJ1-4
size: NA
V: TRBV5-6
D: TRBD1
DNA: TGTGCCAGCAGCTTGGCTCAGGGGGCATGGGAAAAACTGTTTTTT
CDR3: CASSLAQGAWEKLFF

J: TRBJ2-2
size: NA
V: TRBV4-1
D: NA
DNA: TGCGCCAGCAGCCACCCCGTTACCGGGGAGCTGTTTTTT
CDR3: CASSHPVTGELFF

J: TRBJ2-7
size: NA
V: TRBV27
D: NA
DNA: TGTGCCAGCAGTTTACCCCCACCTGGCAGGGGCAGCTCCTACGAGCAGTACTTC
CDR3: CASSLPPPGRGSSYEQYF

J: TRBJ2-5
size: NA
V: TRBV19
D: TRBD1
DNA: TGTGCCAGTAGTAGGGACAGTGGAAGACAAGAGACCCAGTACTTC
CDR3: CASSRDSGRQETQYF

J: TRBJ1-3
size: NA
V: TRBV7-3
D: NA
DNA: TGTGCCAGCCTTATCAGGGGCCTCTCTGGAAACACCATATATTTT
CDR3: CASLIRGLSGNTIYF

J: TRBJ1-2
size: NA
V: TRBV30
D: NA
DNA: TGTGCCTGGACTCGACAGCCGGATAACTATGGCTACACCTTC
CDR3: CAWTRQPDNYGYTF

J: TRBJ1-1
size: NA
V: TRBV29-1
D: NA
DNA: TGCAGCGTTGTGGGGCAAAACACTGAAGCTTTCTTT
CDR3: CSVVGQNTEAFF

J: TRBJ1-6
size: NA
V: TRBV10-3
D: NA
DNA: TGTGCCATCAGTGAGGAGTATTCAGGGGATAATTCACCCCTCCACTTT
CDR3: CAISEEYSGDNSPLHF

J: TRBJ1-2
size: NA
V: TRBV6-1
D: TRBD1
DNA: TGTGCCAGCAGTGTAACGAACCCGGGACAGGACCCGTTTTATGGCTACACCTTC
CDR3: CASSVTNPGQDPFYGYTF

J: TRBJ1-1
size: once
V: TRBV7-9
D: TRBD1
DNA: TGTGCCAGCAGCCCTGTCCCGGGACAGGGATCGAACACTGAAGCTTTCTTT
CDR3: CASSPVPGQGSNTEAFF

J: TRBJ2-3
size: NA
V: TRBV5-1
D: TRBD2
DNA: TGCGCCAGCAGCTTAGCGGGGGGACCGGATACGCAGTATTTT
CDR3: CASSLAGGPDTQYF

J: TRBJ2-7
size: NA
V: TRBV7-9
D: NA
DNA: TGTGCCAGCAGCTTAAGGGAGTCCTACGAGCAGTACTTC
CDR3: CASSLRESYEQYF

J: TRBJ1-1
size: NA
V: TRBV15
D: TRBD1
DNA: TGTGCCACCAGCAGAGATTCGCCGTGGGGGGCAGGGGGCTTTAACGCTGAAGCTTTCTTT
CDR3: CATSRDSPWGAGGFNAEAFF

J: TRBJ1-1
size: few
V: TRBV10-3
D: NA
DNA: TGTGCCATCATGGCGGGGGGGGGCATCACTGAAGCTTTCTTT
CDR3: CAIMAGGGITEAFF

J: TRBJ2-1
size: NA
V: TRBV5-1
D: NA
DNA: TGCGCCAGCAGCCCCGGAGGCAGCCTAAATGAGCAGTTCTTC
CDR3: CASSPGGSLNEQFF

J: TRBJ2-1
size: NA
V: TRBV10-3
D: TRBD1
DNA: TGTGCCATCAGTCCGGACAGGGATTCCTACAATGAGCAGTTCTTC
CDR3: CAISPDRDSYNEQFF

J: TRBJ1-2
size: NA
V: TRBV2
D: NA
DNA: TGTGCCAGTCCGACAGGTACTCCTCACTATGGCTACACCTTC
CDR3: CASPTGTPHYGYTF

J: TRBJ2-5
size: NA
V: TRBV14
D: NA
DNA: TGTGCCAGCAGCCATGGGAGTGGGGGCCGGGACTTC
CDR3: CASSHGSGGRDF

J: TRBJ2-1
size: NA
V: TRBV5-8
D: NA
DNA: TGTGCCAGCAGCTTGGATGCAGGGGAATACAATGAGCAGTTCTTC
CDR3: CASSLDAGEYNEQFF

J: TRBJ1-1
size: NA
V: TRBV5-1
D: NA
DNA: TGCGCCAGCAGCTTGGAGGCAGGGGTGGCTGAAGCTTTCTTT
CDR3: CASSLEAGVAEAFF

J: TRBJ1-1
size: NA
V: TRBV29-1
D: NA
DNA: TGCAGCGGCCTGAGGCGGGCTGAAGCTTTCTTT
CDR3: CSGLRRAEAFF

J: TRBJ2-5
size: NA
V: TRBV7-9
D: NA
DNA: TGTGCCAGCAGCCCGGAGAGCGGACTATTCGGGACCCAGTACTTC
CDR3: CASSPESGLFGTQYF

J: TRBJ1-2
size: NA
V: TRBV6-1
D: TRBD1
DNA: TGTGCCAGCAGTGAGGGGGGACAGCTCTTTCTCTATGGCTACACCTTC
CDR3: CASSEGGQLFLYGYTF

J: TRBJ1-1
size: NA
V: TRBV5-6
D: NA
DNA: TGTGCCAGCAGCGTATATAACACTGAAGCTTTCTTT
CDR3: CASSVYNTEAFF

J: TRBJ2-7
size: NA
V: TRBV2
D: NA
DNA: TGTGCCAGCAGTAAAGACAGCTACGAGCAGTACTTC
CDR3: CASSKDSYEQYF

J: TRBJ1-5
size: NA
V: TRBV7-9
D: TRBD1
DNA: TGTGCCAGCAGCAAGATACAGGGGGCGAAGGACCAGCCCCAGCATTTT
CDR3: CASSKIQGAKDQPQHF

J: TRBJ2-7
size: NA
V: TRBV6-1
D: TRBD1
DNA: TGTGCCAGCAGTCCCTACCGGACAGGGGACGAGCAGTACTTC
CDR3: CASSPYRTGDEQYF

J: TRBJ2-5
size: NA
V: TRBV11-2
D: NA
DNA: TGTGCCAGCGGACGAACGACTATGGGGACCCAGTACTTC
CDR3: CASGRTTMGTQYF